The source of this T cell receptor beta chain is a study of blood T cell repertoires in COVID-19. Study at large: The United States, Italy and Spain provided the acute and convalescent COVID-19 samples. T cells, B-cell-depleted T cells, or PBMCs provided the cDNA or gDNA that served as material.

This clone has a handful of counts. Authors' methods: Amplifying reference gene primers gave estimates of nucleated cell counts. This table comes from immunoSEQ multiplex PCR, and its TCRdb copy is limited to in-frame clones, with some not included. Clone size and V and J calls were adopted from that table, with D and trimming inferred from the DNA. The sample includes 210,000 or so clones, 84% of them seen just once. The CDR3 extends over 11 amino acids. V was pared by 2 bases and J by 5 bases, with 2 bases between. The germline V gene encodes CDR1 LGHDT and CDR2 YNNKEL (reference sequence). Sequenced input: peripheral blood. The rearrangement links TRBV3-1 (or the pseudogene TRBV3-2) to TRBJ2-3; D gene unclear. The sequence was obtained from a human donor in a cohort sampled during active COVID-19. CDR3 DNA sequence: TGTGCCAGCAGCCAACTAGATACGCAGTATTTT. It yields the protein CASSQLDTQYF.